This T cell receptor beta chain came from a study of cytomegalovirus exposure and HLA in healthy donors (dated by TCRdb to the late 2010s). About the investigation overall: According to an earlier analysis of 587 of the donors, some 180 million T cells yielded some 120 million unique TCR beta sequences and 250 to 350 Gb of sequence data. An early release covering roughly 580 HLA-typed donors comprised 250 to 350 gigabases of sequencing data and roughly 85 million unique TCR sequences. The genetic ancestry cluster associated with self-reported Caucasian donors included over 65% of the 300 to 400 genotyped donors. The study was designed to test whether signatures of past pathogen exposure could be identified by cataloging public T cell receptors. The study used immunosequencing to profile the T cell repertoires of under 700 subjects and linked those repertoires to cytomegalovirus serostatus. Besides the first cohort of roughly 700 subjects, a separate validation cohort made up of 90 to 150 different subjects was used. To predict cytomegalovirus infection status, the study combined high-throughput TCR immunosequencing, statistical association of individual TCRs with disease status, and machine learning. A later analysis re-examined previously published TCR beta repertoires from several hundred donors and added high-resolution HLA genotyping to investigate patterns of TCR occurrence. Rather than using new phenotypic data, the later analysis identified candidate immune exposures from TCR beta sequences and from how often those sequences occurred across donors. In an earlier analysis of several hundred of the donors, high-throughput TCR beta sequencing was used to judge whether each TCR beta V gene segment behaved as functional or pseudogenic. Donor age, sex, ethnicity and CMV serostatus were compiled together with the repertoire data. A later genetic analysis took genome-wide SNP genotypes for about three fifths of the roughly 700 donors and used that subset as a discovery cohort. Every repertoire in the discovery cohort had been generated on one and the same sequencing platform. Class I and class II HLA loci were covered by the typing at four-digit resolution. Typing coverage varied by locus: roughly 629-630 donors for A, B, C, DRB1 and DQB1; around 560 for DQA1; 600 to 610 for DPA1; fewer than 480 for DPB1. A handful of DR-DQ haplotypes were treated as single units for association and clustering because of strong linkage in the cohort. Among a few hundred genotyped donors of the cohort, an average of 235,054 unique TCR beta nucleotide sequences were sequenced per donor, roughly 20% of them non-productive. Study-wide conclusions, independent of this receptor: Some IMGT-functional V segments, including TRBV6-2 and TRBV6-3, could not be distinguished by the 87-base-pair reads and were therefore excluded. Specific HLA alleles were associated with 16,951 TCR beta sequences at a false discovery rate of 0.05 in a later analysis. A later analysis reported that several top co-occurrence clusters appeared linked to parvovirus B19, influenza, CMV and Epstein-Barr virus. In a later genetic analysis, a missense DCLRE1C variant was associated with V-gene and J-gene trimming of TCR beta chains, and the association was replicated in an independent cohort. Sequencing depth was assumed to be roughly uniform across donors in the presence/absence analyses, though that assumption may not hold. In an earlier analysis of approximately 590 of the donors, most TCR beta V segments appeared in productive rearrangements about 87% or about 30% of the time, broadly matching IMGT annotations. The authors suggested that the approach could potentially be generalized to other disease states and immunological phenotypes. Assigning TCR associations to individual alleles was difficult when HLA alleles, especially DR and DQ, strongly co-occurred. The study gave a list of about 160 TCR beta chains associated with cytomegalovirus. Correlated functional status among segregating V segments might be attributable to linkage disequilibrium, but an unknown experimental factor could not be ruled out. While some public TCRs were present in many individuals, most TCR sequences turned up only very rarely across donors. Cytomegalovirus status was reported to be diagnosed by the classifier with high specificity and sensitivity in both the original and validation cohorts. A cluster of highly shared sequence variants was judged likely to be a technical artifact of the sequencing pipeline. Because HLA typing was missing for some donors at each locus, association tests included only the typed subset. This cohort had only TCR beta chains sequenced, and the lack of alpha or paired-chain data limited which features could be detected. Three of the identified cytomegalovirus-associated TCR beta chains were confirmed in vitro to be specific for cytomegalovirus antigens. A further reported finding was that TCR beta sequences accurately predicted the HLA-A and HLA-B alleles for most subjects in the first cohort. Most CMV-associated TCR beta chains appeared to be HLA-restricted in a later analysis, and the HLA associations seemed to be driven largely by CMV exposure. Because counts were too low, about 18 rarely observed V segments, including chromosome 9 orphons, were excluded from the earlier analysis of several hundred of the donors. Compared with the roughly 700-donor mean, donors in an Asian-associated ancestry cluster had fewer N-insertions in productive TCRs, according to a later genetic analysis. CMV serostatus was the only immune exposure information available for the cohort. A later analysis found that HLA-associated TCR beta chains were more clonally expanded and had lower generation probabilities than equally common non-associated chains. According to a later analysis, TCR association rates differed among HLA loci, with DRB1 alleles showing the most associated TCRs and HLA-C alleles showing the fewest.

The protocol used for the library was the immunoSEQ multiplex PCR assay. A mixture of 60 forward primers for TCR Vbeta segments and 13 reverse primers for TCR Jbeta segments was used in the multiplex PCR. A multiplex PCR assay on genomic DNA amplified the CDR3 region of rearranged TCR beta genes. On the Illumina HiSeq System, the amplified TCR beta libraries were sequenced as 87-base-pair reads. The paper's processing steps were these. Across the 600 to 700 repertoires, a later analysis counted 80 million or so unique TCR beta chains, some 11 million of which were shared by at least two donors. Raw reads were error-corrected and collapsed into unique sequences by a nearest-neighbor algorithm in which closely related sequences were merged to remove PCR and sequencing errors. To assign V, D and J gene segments, CDR3 sequences were aligned to IMGT reference sequences. For a sequence to be retained, at least a six-nucleotide match to both a V gene segment and a J gene segment was required. Rearrangements were called productive when the CDR3 lacked stop codons and stayed in frame with V and J; all others were non-productive. CDR3 was defined by IMGT convention, running from the second conserved V-encoded cysteine to the conserved J-encoded phenylalanine. The earlier analysis of some 600 of the donors excluded sequences that lacked an unambiguous match to a single V gene segment. In an earlier analysis of approximately 560 of the donors, a V segment was called functional when productive rearrangements were above 56.7%, and segregating when the standard deviation between donors exceeded 5%. To diagnose cytomegalovirus status from the catalog of TCR beta chain sequences, a statistical classification framework was built. In a later analysis, V and J genes were assigned by comparing TCR nucleotide sequences against IMGT/GENE-DB human TR gene sequences. In a later analysis, CDR3 sequences and most-parsimonious VDJ recombination scenarios were assigned using the TCRdist pipeline. In a later analysis, each TCR beta chain was defined by its CDR3 amino acid sequence together with its V-gene family, and reads without a unique V-gene family were excluded. A later analysis removed 592 highly shared, low-generation-probability nucleotide sequences to deal with suspected cross-contamination and a sequencing artifact. For each public chain, a later analysis derived a clonal expansion index from normalized ranks of inferred template counts within each repertoire. A later analysis computed generation probabilities with a VDJ recombination model fitted to out-of-frame rearrangements, and checked the results against IGoR. In a later analysis, TCR-TCR, TCR-HLA and TCR-CMV co-occurrence was scored with hypergeometric tests, and a repertoire-size bias correction was applied to TCR pairs. A later analysis estimated false discovery rates by permuting HLA or CMV assignments 20 times. A later analysis grouped co-occurring TCRs with DBSCAN, adding TCRdist sequence similarity when clustering within HLA-allele-positive subsets. Repertoires with fewer than 30,000 or more than 120,000 public chains, plus five repertoires with anomalous nucleotide sharing, were excluded from co-occurrence clustering. TCRdb's version of the immuneACCESS table is confined to in-frame rearrangements and falls short of the full clone set. An unresolved V gene accounts for under half of the shortfall where checked; the remainder is of unknown origin. Clone size and V and J calls were adopted from that table, with D and trimming inferred from the DNA. This sample comprises 150,000 to 200,000 clones, about 85% of them detected only once. Approximately 1.4% of the sample comes from the top ten.

Notes on this clone: Its antigen remains unidentified. No much larger clone exists at a distance of one base, and base qualities are not known.

Here V drops 1 base and J drops 9 bases, and the junction holds 13 bases not matched to any gene. Sequences SGHTA (CDR1) and FQGTGA (CDR2) are obtained from the germline V gene. The CDR3 holds 16 amino acids from the cysteine to the phenylalanine. The entry retains the CDR3 DNA only, 48 bases that are in frame from base 1. The cohort consisted of some 730 healthy bone marrow donors. Cohort members were all nominally healthy when sampled, although unrecorded immune exposures were likely present. The donor was CMV seronegative and was included in the group of several hundred seronegative cohort members. Each donor provided a peripheral blood sample, and peripheral blood mononuclear cells were used for TCR beta sequencing. The Qiagen DNeasy Blood Extraction Kit was used to extract genomic DNA from the blood cell samples.

The sequence joins TRBV7-3 to TRBJ2-3, with 7 junctional bases fitting TRBD1. The sequence was collected from a woman aged 50 to 60 in good health and CMV-seronegative. Sample: PBMCs. The sequenced DNA: TGTGCCAGCAGCTTAAGCCTAGGGGGACAGTCAGGCACGCAGTATTTT. It encodes CASSLSLGGQSGTQYF.